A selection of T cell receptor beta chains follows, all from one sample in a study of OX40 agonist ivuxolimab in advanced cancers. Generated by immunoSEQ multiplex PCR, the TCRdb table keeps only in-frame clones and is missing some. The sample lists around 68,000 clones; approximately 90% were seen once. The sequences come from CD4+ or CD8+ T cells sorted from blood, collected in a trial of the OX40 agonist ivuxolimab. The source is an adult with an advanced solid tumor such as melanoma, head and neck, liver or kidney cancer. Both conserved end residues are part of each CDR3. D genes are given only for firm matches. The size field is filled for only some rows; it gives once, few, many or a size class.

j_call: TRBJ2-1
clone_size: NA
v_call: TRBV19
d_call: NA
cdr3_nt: TGTGCCAGTTCGGACTCGAACTACATTGAGCAGTTCTTC
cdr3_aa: CASSDSNYIEQFF

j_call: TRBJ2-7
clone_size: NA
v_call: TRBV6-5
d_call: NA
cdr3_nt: TGTGCCAGCAGTTACACCCCCGGGGCGGTCTCCTACGAGCAGTACTTC
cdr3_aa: CASSYTPGAVSYEQYF

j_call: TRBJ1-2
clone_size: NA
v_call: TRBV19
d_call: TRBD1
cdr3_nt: TGTGCCAGTAGGGGAAGGACAGGGGGAAATGGCTACACCTTC
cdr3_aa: CASRGRTGGNGYTF

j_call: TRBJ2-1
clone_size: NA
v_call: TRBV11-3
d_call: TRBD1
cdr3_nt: TGTGCCAGCAGCTCCTCACAGGGGAATGAGCAGTTCTTC
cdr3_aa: CASSSSQGNEQFF

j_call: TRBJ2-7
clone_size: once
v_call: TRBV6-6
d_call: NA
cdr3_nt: TGTGCCAGCAGTCCCTTAGGAGGGCTAGAGCACGAGCAGTACTTC
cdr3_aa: CASSPLGGLEHEQYF

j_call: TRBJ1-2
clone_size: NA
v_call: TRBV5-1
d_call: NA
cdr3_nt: TGCGCCAGCAGCTTGGGGGCTTCATCAGGAGGCTACACCTTC
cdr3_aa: CASSLGASSGGYTF

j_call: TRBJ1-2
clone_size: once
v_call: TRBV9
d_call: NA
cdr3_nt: TGTGCCAGCAGCTATAGGTTAGCTAACTATGGCTACACCTTC
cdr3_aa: CASSYRLANYGYTF

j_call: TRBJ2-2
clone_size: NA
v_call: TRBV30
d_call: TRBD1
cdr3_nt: TGTGCCTGGATTTCAGGGGGCGGCACCGGGGAGCTGTTTTTT
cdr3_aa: CAWISGGGTGELFF

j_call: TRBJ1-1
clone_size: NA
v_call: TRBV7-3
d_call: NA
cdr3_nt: TGTGCCAGCAGCTTATACGCAAACACTGAAGCTTTCTTT
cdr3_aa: CASSLYANTEAFF

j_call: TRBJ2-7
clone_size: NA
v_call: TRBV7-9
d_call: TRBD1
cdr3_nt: TGTGCCAGCAGCTTAACCGGGACAGGGGGCTACGAGCAGTACTTC
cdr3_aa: CASSLTGTGGYEQYF